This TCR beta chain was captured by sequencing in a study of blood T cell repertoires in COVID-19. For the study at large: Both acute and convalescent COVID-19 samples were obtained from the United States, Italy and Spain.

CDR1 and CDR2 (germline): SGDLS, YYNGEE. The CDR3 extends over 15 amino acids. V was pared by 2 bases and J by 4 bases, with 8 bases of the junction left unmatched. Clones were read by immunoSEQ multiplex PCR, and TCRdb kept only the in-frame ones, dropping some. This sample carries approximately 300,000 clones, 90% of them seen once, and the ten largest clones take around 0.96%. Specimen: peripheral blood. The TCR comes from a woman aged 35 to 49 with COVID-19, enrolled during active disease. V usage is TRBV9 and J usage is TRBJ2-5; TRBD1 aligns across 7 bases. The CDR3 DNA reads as TGTGCCAGCAGCGTTGGCACAGGGGTGGGAGAGACCCAGTACTTC. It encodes CASSVGTGVGETQYF.